Here is one TCR beta chain with its context. As yet, its antigen is unknown. The data originate from a study of blood T cells in healthy people across ages. General study points: PBMCs that were unsorted prevented a conclusive naive versus antigen-experienced comparison. Per-million-T-cell TCR beta diversity fell roughly linearly with age.

With a J-beta primer mix and a sample-barcoded 5' primer, a second PCR ran roughly 6 to 11 cycles. TCRdb re-called the 5' RACE reads with MiXCR, one entry per CDR3 protein. The table shows about 1.8 million distinct CDR3 sequences, with less than 50% occurring only once. Germline assignment: CDR1 SEHNR and CDR2 FQNEAQ (reference sequence). The CDR3 loop spans 13 amino acids. V was clipped by 10 bases and J by 11 bases; unmatched bases: 16. Material: blood. The chain links TRBV7-9 to TRBJ2-5; 7 bases fit TRBD2. This receptor was taken from a woman aged 40-49 years in good health. The CDR3 region is CANDGGWNNEQYF. CDR3 sequence (DNA): TGTGCCAACGACGGGGGGTGGAACAATGAGCAGTACTTC.